Listed below are T cell receptor beta chains from one sample, sequenced in a study of control samples from healthy donors and cancer patients. Sequenced by immunoSEQ multiplex PCR; TCRdb stores in-frame clones only, minus some. This table holds around 150,000 clones, 85% to 95% found once. Sequencing was carried out using blood. All receptors come from a woman in her forties in good health. Both conserved end residues are part of each CDR3. Where a row states a size, it is once, few, many or the class of an expanded clone; other rows omit it.

>.|TRBJ2-3|TRBV7-2
CASSFSSPHPDTQYF
>.|TRBJ1-5|TRBV29-1
CSVVWGGRQPQHF
>.|TRBJ1-2|TRBV5-4
CASSPASGARGYTF
>.|TRBJ2-7|TRBV3-1/TRBV3-2
CASSPRESSYEQYF
>.|TRBJ1-3|TRBV29-1
CSVEVPTAGNTIYF
>.|TRBJ1-2|TRBV12-5
CASGLGTGGYTF
>.|TRBJ1-3|TRBV7-2
CASSLAWGNTIYF
>.|TRBJ1-6|TRBV5-1
CASSPQSSYNSPLHF
>.|TRBJ1-1|TRBV2
CASSAGGQGITEAFF
>.|TRBJ2-7|TRBV19
CASSMGLAQYEQYF
>.|TRBJ2-5|TRBV10-3
CAIRATSGAVETQYF
>.|TRBJ1-2|TRBV5-5
CASSLEVGQHNYGYTF
>.|TRBJ1-2|TRBV18
CASSPGQGVDYGYTF
>.|TRBJ2-3|TRBV5-6
CASSPPGQGRTDTQYF
>.|TRBJ1-2|TRBV6-6
CASSSSGGYGYTF
>.|TRBJ1-2|TRBV7-3
CASSSSDGGPTKQTF
>.|TRBJ2-1|TRBV7-2
CASSTTGTGGYNEQFF
>.|TRBJ2-3|TRBV5-4
CASSSDQGAADTQYF
>.|TRBJ1-3|TRBV25-1
CASSERGIGNTIYF
>.|TRBJ2-5|TRBV25-1
CASSESSGRGTETQYF
>.|TRBJ1-6|TRBV9
CASSVEGRINSPLHF
>.|TRBJ2-5|TRBV9
CASSVDGGRLLETQYF
>.|TRBJ1-2|TRBV4-3
CASSQDLRLGYTF
>.|TRBJ2-7|TRBV30
CAWIVSSGFPGEQYF
>.|TRBJ1-1|TRBV4-3
CASSQGLDRPAFF
>.|TRBJ2-7|TRBV6-5
CASSYRETGAYEQYF
>.|TRBJ2-3|TRBV6-2/TRBV6-3
CASSLAGGFSDTQYF
>.|TRBJ1-5|TRBV6-2/TRBV6-3
CASSPTGNQPQHF
>.|TRBJ1-5|TRBV2
CASSEGSNQPQHF
>.|TRBJ1-6|TRBV3-1/TRBV3-2
CASRFQEYNSPLHF
>.|TRBJ2-7|TRBV5-6
CASSLVRGEQYF
>.|TRBJ1-1|TRBV18
CASSLQGTEAFF
>.|TRBJ2-7|TRBV5-6
CASSLWEITYEQYF
>.|TRBJ1-4|TRBV19
CASRRTGVATNEKLFF
>.|TRBJ2-6|TRBV5-1
CASSLGGNSGANVLTF
>few|TRBJ2-3|TRBV19
CASNTSGGAPDTQYF
>.|TRBJ1-4|TRBV7-9
CASSLETGRGNEKLFF
>.|TRBJ1-1|TRBV28
CASSLSRGQNTEAFF
>.|TRBJ1-1|TRBV19
CASSTTGDTEAFF
>.|TRBJ1-1|TRBV6-2/TRBV6-3
CASSVGTLITLNTEAFF
>.|TRBJ1-5|TRBV19
CASSSATGEPQHF
>once|TRBJ2-7|TRBV7-8
CASSWGGTVTYEQYF
>.|TRBJ2-5|TRBV12-3/TRBV12-4
CASRQGRETQYF
>.|TRBJ1-4|TRBV19
CASTPGVAEKLFF
>once|TRBJ1-2|TRBV4-3
CASSQGDRNYGYTF
>.|TRBJ2-2|TRBV30
CAWIPLGRTTGELFF
>.|TRBJ2-1|TRBV7-3
CASSLTTTSGTYNEQFF
>.|TRBJ1-4|TRBV7-2
CASSFEQGQDEKLFF
>.|TRBJ1-4|TRBV4-3
CASSQENWWSGTNEKLFF
>.|TRBJ2-5|TRBV5-1
CASSLALATSRIQETQYF
>.|TRBJ2-2|TRBV19
CASTQTDNTGELFF
>.|TRBJ1-1|TRBV7-9
CASTGPMNTEAFF
>.|TRBJ2-6|TRBV6-2/TRBV6-3
CASSYRGPANSGANVLTF
>.|TRBJ1-3|TRBV9
CASSVGWQGDTIYF
>.|TRBJ1-2|TRBV27
CASSRAGQNYGYTF
>once|TRBJ1-5|TRBV5-1
CASSLGGDNNQPQHF
>.|TRBJ1-5|TRBV7-2
CASSPGPADNSNQPQHF
>.|TRBJ1-5|TRBV7-2
CASSPRTGGDQPQHF
>.|TRBJ1-2|TRBV3-1/TRBV3-2
CASSPLLGTYGYTF